This T cell receptor (beta chain) derives from a study of cytomegalovirus exposure and HLA in healthy donors. Notes on the study in general: Reported performance of the classifier showed diagnosis of cytomegalovirus status with high specificity and sensitivity. Reports state that TCR beta sequences accurately predicted most subjects' HLA-A and HLA-B alleles.

This clone was found a few times. The antigen is unknown. The CDR3 has 18 residues. V was clipped by 3 bases and J by 4 bases; unmatched bases: 14. Germline V gene data show CDR1 as WSHSY and CDR2 as SAAADI. 60 Vbeta and 13 Jbeta primers were used in PCR. Method: immunoSEQ multiplex PCR; TCRdb's copy keeps in-frame clones and lacks some. The sample contains roughly 68,000 clones, 66% of which appear only once. Sequences were obtained from PBMCs. The clonotype was recovered from a man aged 35 to 55 in good health and CMV-seropositive. V usage is TRBV10-2 and J usage is TRBJ2-1, with 8 bases fitting TRBD2. The CDR3 coding sequence is TGCGCCAGCAGTGATCTGCCCGAACTAGCGGTTTTTTACAATGAGCAGTTCTTC. As protein: CASSDLPELAVFYNEQFF.